A single sample gave rise to the 16 T cell receptor beta chains below, sequenced in a study of T cells in Graves' hyperthyroidism and ophthalmopathy. What was amplified from RNA transcripts were TCR beta CDR3 regions. Researchers ran a first-round RT-PCR on the TCR CDR3 using the HTBI primer set. TCRdb itself ran the multiplex PCR reads through MiXCR, one entry per CDR3 protein. Of hundreds of thousands of distinct CDR3 sequences in the sample, approximately 15% were seen once. Sequenced material: blood. These receptors all come from a woman in her twenties or thirties with Graves' hyperthyroidism.

There are a few counts of this clonotype. This chain links TRBV19 with TRBJ1-1; D gene ambiguous. The CDR3 contains 13 residues. Germline-derived CDR1 and CDR2 are LNHDA and SQIVND (reference sequence). Trimming cost V 3 bases and J 0 bases, with 5 bases left between them. The CDR3 sequence is CASSIRLNTEAFF. DNA of the CDR3: TGTGCCAGTAGTATCAGACTGAACACTGAAGCTTTCTTT.

This clonotype appeared many times. This chain links TRBV7-2 with TRBJ1-1; D remains ambiguous. CDR1 SGHTA and CDR2 FQGNSA come from the germline V gene. The CDR3 totals 14 residues. V lost 5 bases, J lost 0 bases, and 10 bases lay in between. The CDR3: CASSPGPLNTEAFF. CDR3 in DNA: TGTGCCAGCAGCCCCGGACCGTTGAACACTGAAGCTTTCTTT.

This chain links TRBV5-1 with TRBJ2-1, with D possibly being TRBD1 (5 bases). The CDR3 is 14 residues long. The germline V gene encodes CDR1 SGHRS and CDR2 YFSETQ. The V gene lost 4 bases and the J gene lost 4 bases, with 12 bases spanning the gap. The CDR3 reads CASSHSQGYNEQFF. CDR3 DNA sequence: TGCGCCAGCAGCCATTCCCAGGGTTACAATGAGCAGTTCTTC.

This clonotype was counted ten times or more. The genes are TRBV6-1 and TRBJ2-7, with TRBD1 identical over 7 bases. Trimming at V came to 5 bases and at J to 2 bases, leaving 6 bases not matched to a gene. The length of the CDR3 is 14 residues. In germline, CDR1 is MNHNS, CDR2 SASEGT. The CDR3 DNA reads as TGTGCCAGCAGTCCTGGGACAGTACCCTACGAGCAGTACTTC. It is translated as CASSPGTVPYEQYF.

On this clonotype: One end of the junction fails to match germline, which may point to a read error. CDR3 protein: CAISESSASYNEQFF. The CDR3 nucleotides read TGTGCCATCAGTGAGTCGTCAGCCTCCTACAATGAGCAGTTCTTC. The chain uses TRBV12-3 or TRBV12-4 and TRBJ2-1; D is undetermined. The CDR3 has 15 amino acids.

Ten or more counts support this clonotype. The chain carries TRBV6-1 and TRBJ2-7, with D hard to call. Germline CDR1 is MNHNS and CDR2 is SASEGT. The CDR3 length is 12 residues. Trimming removed 1 base at V and 1 base at J, with 2 bases between. In nucleotides, the CDR3 is TGTGCCAGCAGTGAAGGATCCTACGAGCAGTACTTC. Its translation: CASSEGSYEQYF.

This clonotype was seen ten or more times. V and J are TRBV7-9 and TRBJ1-4; D gene unclear. CDR1 is SEHNR and CDR2 is FQNEAQ in the germline V gene (reference sequence). This CDR3 has 15 amino acids. Deletions cut 3 bases from V and 8 bases from J, with 16 bases between. The CDR3 is CASSFDLQGGEKLFF. The CDR3 region has the DNA TGTGCCAGCAGCTTCGACCTGCAAGGAGGGGAAAAACTGTTTTTT.

There are many counts of this clonotype. This chain joins TRBV28 and TRBJ1-1; 12 nucleotides agree with TRBD1. Germline V gene sequence: CDR1 MDHEN, CDR2 SYDVKM. Germline trimming cut 2 bases from V and 11 bases from J; bases unmatched to any gene: 6. This CDR3 region has 14 residues. CDR3 sequence (DNA): TGTGCCAGCAGTTTACTCGGGACAGGGGGCAAGGCTTTCTTT. Translated, it gives CASSLLGTGGKAFF.

This clonotype came up many times. The chain combines TRBV28 with TRBJ1-4, with D perhaps TRBD1 (5 bases). V dropped 5 bases and J dropped 2 bases, with 15 bases sitting between them. The CDR3 totals 16 residues. Germline assignment: CDR1 MDHEN and CDR2 SYDVKM. CDR3 nucleotides: TGTGCCAGCAGTCTTCCGGGCGGGGGGACTAATGAAAAACTGTTTTTT. The encoded protein is CASSLPGGGTNEKLFF.

The gene calls are TRBV10-3 and TRBJ2-5; TRBD2 is a possible D gene (5 bases). The CDR3 runs to 13 residues. Germline V gene data show CDR1 as ENHRY and CDR2 as SYGVKD. The germline V and J ends were trimmed by 11 bases and 5 bases, with 18 bases remaining between them. CDR3 nucleotides: TGTGCCGCGACGGACTGGTCGCGGGAGACCCAGTACTTC. It encodes CAATDWSRETQYF.

The gene calls are TRBV12-3 or TRBV12-4 and TRBJ2-5; tentatively, D is TRBD2 (7 bases). CDR3 length: 15 residues. Trimming pared 3 bases from V and 5 bases from J, leaving 16 bases between. The DNA for the CDR3 is TGTGCCAGCAGTTTTGCGGGGGCGCTTCCTGAGACCCAGTACTTC. Amino acids: CASSFAGALPETQYF.

This clonotype came up a few times. The chain carries TRBV5-1 and TRBJ2-7; the D gene could be TRBD1 or TRBD2 (5 bases each). Trimming removed 5 bases at V and 3 bases at J, with 12 bases between. CDR3 length: 13 residues. Germline CDR1 reads SGHRS; CDR2 reads YFSETQ. The CDR3: CASSTRGDYEQYF. CDR3 bases: TGCGCCAGCAGTACTAGAGGGGACTACGAGCAGTACTTC.

The CDR3 protein is CASGRESGETQYF. CDR3 nucleotides: TGTGCCAGCGGGCGGGAGTCAGGGGAGACCCAGTACTTC. This chain connects TRBV6-1 to TRBJ2-5; 7 bases match TRBD2. The V gene end was trimmed by 8 bases and the J gene end by 5 bases; junction bases not matched to a gene: 8. Looked up from germline, CDR1 is MNHNS and CDR2 is SASEGT. The CDR3 loop spans 13 amino acids.

There are a few counts of this clonotype. This chain uses TRBV6-6 with TRBJ2-1; D call uncertain. CDR1 MNHNY and CDR2 SVGAGI come from the germline V gene (reference sequence). V was trimmed by 0 bases and J by 6 bases, leaving 12 bases between them. The CDR3 is made up of 15 amino acids. The CDR3 DNA is TGTGCCAGCAGTTACTCGGAGTTTACTCTCAATGAGCAGTTCTTC. Protein product: CASSYSEFTLNEQFF.

This clonotype was recorded many times. The chain is built from TRBV3-1 and TRBJ2-5; D is undetermined. V was clipped by 2 bases and J by 0 bases, with 7 bases between them. This CDR3 spans 14 amino acids. Per the germline V gene, CDR1 is LGHDT and CDR2 is YNNKEL (reference sequence). The CDR3 DNA reads as TGTGCCAGCAGCCAATGGCAGTACCAAGAGACCCAGTACTTC. This encodes CASSQWQYQETQYF.

In this sample, this clonotype turned up once. A read error may be the cause here, since a much bigger clone is one base away. The gene calls are TRBV2 and TRBJ2-1, with 7 bases matching TRBD2. The V and J ends lost 8 bases and 9 bases, in that order; junction bases with no gene match: 7. This CDR3 has 12 residues. Per germline, CDR1 SNHLY and CDR2 FYNNEI. The CDR3 protein is CASWRELSEQFF. The CDR3 DNA reads TGTGCCAGCTGGCGGGAGTTGAGTGAGCAGTTCTTC.